What follows describes a single T cell receptor (beta chain). This clone is medium-sized (0.01 to 0.1%) in terms of sample share. Its antigen remains unidentified. No much larger clone is present one base from it, and per-base qualities are unavailable. Sequences SNHLY (CDR1) and FYNNEI (CDR2) are obtained from the germline V gene. Compared with germline, V lacks 3 bases and J lacks 10 bases; bases without a gene match: 10. The CDR3 has 16 amino acids, counting the end cysteine and phenylalanine. Just CDR3 DNA is preserved here, 48 bases in frame from base 1. The data derive from a study of vaccination effects on CD4 cells after COVID-19 (dated by TCRdb to the early 2020s). Turning to the overall study: To identify antigen-specific CD4+ T cell clonotypes by their expansion, the ViraFEST assay first stimulated PBMC with viral peptide pools and then applied TCR sequencing. The full study included 10 COVID-19 convalescent patients and a few SARS-CoV-2-naive healthy vaccine recipients. Under 2.5 million PBMC per well were cultured with approximately 10 ug/ml peptides in IMDM containing roughly 5% human AB serum, approximately 9.1 IU/ml IL-2 and gentamicin. Cultures from other donors in the study were sequenced with the Oncomine TCR Beta short-read assay on an Illumina iSeq 100. Participants received two doses of either the BNT162b2 or the mRNA-1273 mRNA SARS-CoV-2 vaccine. SARS-CoV-2 spike-specific CD4+ TCR repertoires were compared before and after mRNA vaccination in COVID-19 convalescent patients and in infection-naive vaccine recipients.

The method was the immunoSEQ multiplex PCR assay. DNA from the cultured, isolated CD4+ T cells was subjected to TCR beta CDR3 sequencing. Per the source publication's procedure: Non-productive TCR sequences were removed and reads were trimmed to the CDR3 region, keeping CDR3s of at least 7 amino acids. Antigen-specific clonotypes were identified with the MANAFEST web app by comparing expansion in peptide wells against reference cultures. For clones to be considered positive, expansion at FDR<0.05 versus reference and all other wells, an odds ratio above 5, and a frequency above 0.1% in two replicate wells were required. A clonotype was called cross-reactive if it was significantly expanded both in SARS-CoV-2 spike wells and in at least one common cold coronavirus spike condition. CDR3 similarity was assessed by Levenshtein distance with the stringdist R package, and unrooted trees were built with ape in R 3.6.1. TCRdb provides this immuneACCESS table in a form limited to in-frame rearrangements. Some clones are lacking; in checked studies, under half of them reflect an unresolved V gene, and why the rest are absent is not known. V, J and clone size are taken as reported in that table, and D and trimming were inferred from the DNA itself. The sample data list fewer than 35,000 clones, and 70% of these were observed just once. The ten largest clones represent under 4% of the sample.

After around 10 days of culture, CD4+ T cells were isolated with the EasySep CD4+ T cell isolation kit. Healthy vaccine recipients had no prior SARS-CoV-2 infection, confirmed by negative nucleocapsid antibodies before and after vaccination. On days 3 and 7, half of the culture medium was replaced with fresh IL-2-containing medium. Unless noted otherwise, every peptide stimulation condition was cultured in triplicate wells. PBMC were separated from whole blood using Ficoll-Paque Plus gradient centrifugation and were then either cryopreserved at -140C or used fresh. The QIAamp micro DNA kit was used to extract genomic DNA from the cultured CD4+ T cells. Overall study results and their limits: Limitations of the study were the small number of convalescent patients and the absence of early post-infection timepoints. Both infection-induced and vaccine-induced clones contracted markedly at late post-vaccination timepoints, which is consistent with waning T cell responses. Among healthy vaccine recipients, nearly all vaccine-induced clones were SARS-CoV-2 mono-reactive, and just 1 of 255 was cross-reactive with common cold coronaviruses.

The sample here was CD4+ T cells from PBMCs cultured without peptide, taken before COVID-19 vaccination. This chain is built from TRBV2 and TRBJ1-6; the junction holds 9 bases that match TRBD1. The TCR originated in a human donor who received a COVID-19 vaccine. The DNA sequence follows: TGTGCCAGCAGTGAGAGGGGATTGGGGACAGGGTCACCCCTCCACTTT. Translation gives CASSERGLGTGSPLHF.